These T cell receptor beta chains were read from a single sample in a study of identical twins. TCRdb recomputed calls from the 5' RACE reads with MiXCR, one row per CDR3 protein. The table records 250,000 to 350,000 distinct CDR3 sequences, about 8.9% of them present only once. These data were also filed under a second study, of yellow fever vaccine responses in identical twins.

Sample: memory (CD45RO+) T cells sorted from blood. Receptors were obtained from a woman younger than 30 in good health. Both conserved end residues are part of each CDR3. Each record gives: J gene, clone size, V gene, D gene, CDR3 DNA, CDR3 protein. The D gene is left open where the match is weak. Some rows mark clone size as missing; the rest say once, few, many or name a class of expanded clone.

J gene: TRBJ1-2; clone size: few; V gene: TRBV7-9; D gene: TRBD1; CDR3 DNA: TGTGCCAGCAGCCCCACGGGACAGTACTATGGCTACACCTTC; CDR3 protein: CASSPTGQYYGYTF
J gene: TRBJ2-3; clone size: few; V gene: TRBV14; D gene: TRBD1; CDR3 DNA: TGTGCCAGCAGCCGCCGGACAGGGGTGGGGACAGATACGCAGTATTTT; CDR3 protein: CASSRRTGVGTDTQYF
J gene: TRBJ1-1; clone size: -; V gene: TRBV20-1; D gene: -; CDR3 DNA: TGCAGTGCTCCTAGTGTCAGTGACGGAAGAGAAGCTTTCTTT; CDR3 protein: CSAPSVSDGREAFF
J gene: TRBJ1-5; clone size: many; V gene: TRBV6-1; D gene: -; CDR3 DNA: TGTGCCAGCAGGGCCCTCCTCAATCAGCCCCAGCATTTT; CDR3 protein: CASRALLNQPQHF
J gene: TRBJ1-5; clone size: -; V gene: TRBV19; D gene: -; CDR3 DNA: TGTGCCAGTAGTATACAGGCTAGCAATCAGCCCCAGCATTTT; CDR3 protein: CASSIQASNQPQHF
J gene: TRBJ1-1; clone size: -; V gene: TRBV3-1; D gene: -; CDR3 DNA: TGTGCCAGCGGTCCCGGGGGCAGGGCGGCTGAAGCTTTCTTT; CDR3 protein: CASGPGGRAAEAFF
J gene: TRBJ1-1; clone size: few; V gene: TRBV6-5; D gene: -; CDR3 DNA: TGTGCCAGCAGTCCCGCCCGGGGGTGGGCTTTCTTT; CDR3 protein: CASSPARGWAFF
J gene: TRBJ2-3; clone size: -; V gene: TRBV2; D gene: -; CDR3 DNA: TGTGCCAGGGACTTCACAGATACGCAGTATTTT; CDR3 protein: CARDFTDTQYF
J gene: TRBJ2-7; clone size: -; V gene: TRBV6-5; D gene: -; CDR3 DNA: TGTGCCAGCACAGGGGGGACCTACGAGCAGTACTTC; CDR3 protein: CASTGGTYEQYF
J gene: TRBJ1-2; clone size: few; V gene: TRBV24-1; D gene: -; CDR3 DNA: TGTGCCACCAGGTGCTCCGAAGGTGACTATGGCTACACCTTC; CDR3 protein: CATRCSEGDYGYTF
J gene: TRBJ2-3; clone size: -; V gene: TRBV6-1; D gene: -; CDR3 DNA: TGTGCCAGCAAGGAGGACCTCACGGTGGATACGCAGTATTTT; CDR3 protein: CASKEDLTVDTQYF
J gene: TRBJ2-5; clone size: few; V gene: TRBV20-1; D gene: -; CDR3 DNA: TGCAGTCTCTCGAGGGCGGGGGCCATCCAGACCCAGTACTTC; CDR3 protein: CSLSRAGAIQTQYF
J gene: TRBJ2-6; clone size: many; V gene: TRBV5-1; D gene: TRBD1; CDR3 DNA: TGCGCCAGCAGGTTGGGACAGGGGGCCTTCTCTGGGGCCAACGTCCTGACTTTC; CDR3 protein: CASRLGQGAFSGANVLTF
J gene: TRBJ2-2; clone size: -; V gene: TRBV18; D gene: -; CDR3 DNA: TGTGCCAGCTGGGTGAGGGTAGGACTGGCGGGAACCGGGGAGCTGTTTTTT; CDR3 protein: CASWVRVGLAGTGELFF
J gene: TRBJ1-4; clone size: many; V gene: TRBV25-1; D gene: -; CDR3 DNA: TGTGCCAGCAGTGCAGGTGGGGGTGAAAAACTGTTTTTT; CDR3 protein: CASSAGGGEKLFF
J gene: TRBJ2-7; clone size: few; V gene: TRBV5-1; D gene: -; CDR3 DNA: TGCGCCAGCAGCTTGGATGGGACAAAGAGCTCCTACGAGCAGTACTTC; CDR3 protein: CASSLDGTKSSYEQYF